These 29 T cell receptor beta chains came from one sample sequenced in a study of blood T cell repertoires in COVID-19. Assay used: immunoSEQ multiplex PCR; TCRdb lists only in-frame clones, some missing. The sample carries approximately 170,000 clones, about 81% recorded once. The sample taken for sequencing was peripheral blood. The receptors were sampled from a human donor in a cohort sampled during active COVID-19.

The chain is built from TRBV5-1 and TRBJ2-7; the match to TRBD2 covers 7 bases. V gave up 0 bases and J gave up 3 bases; unmatched junction bases: 6. This CDR3 contains 15 residues. Germline V CDR1 and CDR2: SGHRS, YFSETQ. The CDR3 DNA reads TGCGCCAGCAGCTTGGTGGCGGGAGAATACTACGAGCAGTACTTC. This codes for CASSLVAGEYYEQYF.

This clone was seen a few times. The CDR3 region is CASTFAGTQYF. The CDR3 coding sequence is TGTGCCAGCACGTTCGCCGGGACCCAGTACTTC. This rearrangement joins TRBV27 to TRBJ2-5; no firm D call. V was trimmed by 7 bases and J by 7 bases, leaving 10 bases between them. CDR1 MNHEY and CDR2 SMNVEV come from the germline V gene (reference sequence). CDR3 size: 11 residues.

The chain carries TRBV6-2 or TRBV6-3 and TRBJ2-7; 8 bases map to TRBD2. The CDR3 contains 12 residues. Per germline, CDR1 MNHEY and CDR2 SVGEGT. With 5 bases clipped from V and 4 bases from J, the junction kept 1 base outside the gene matches. This chain's CDR3 is CASSREGYEQYF. In DNA form, the CDR3 reads TGTGCCAGCAGTCGGGAGGGGTACGAGCAGTACTTC.

This clone was recorded only once. V gene TRBV10-2 combines with J gene TRBJ2-2, with 11 bases lining up with TRBD2. Losses at the gene ends were 6 bases for V and 7 bases for J; bases not matched to a gene: 7. The CDR3 is 15 amino acids. Germline-derived CDR1 and CDR2 are WSHSY and SAAADI. The CDR3 loop reads CASSLAGGQSGELFF. The CDR3 coding sequence is TGCGCCAGCAGCTTAGCGGGGGGGCAGAGCGGGGAGCTGTTTTTT.

V usage is TRBV2 and J usage is TRBJ2-7, with TRBD1 matching 8 bases. This CDR3 spans 16 amino acids. Looked up from germline, CDR1 is SNHLY and CDR2 is FYNNEI. V gave up 6 bases and J gave up 2 bases; unmatched junction bases: 12. CDR3 residues: CASRYFRGRRTYEQYF. The DNA of the CDR3 is TGTGCCAGCAGATATTTCAGGGGGCGAAGGACCTACGAGCAGTACTTC. Full variable domain (rest looked up from reference TRBV2 and TRBJ2-7): EPEVTQTPSHQVTQMGQEVILRCVPISNHLYFYWYRQILGQKVEFLVSFYNNEISEKSEIFDDQFSVERPDGSNFTLKIRSTKLEDSAMYFCASRYFRGRRTYEQYFGPGTRLTVT.

The chain has TRBV5-1 and TRBJ2-1; D is unclear. The CDR3 contains 14 residues. Germline V CDR1 and CDR2: SGHRS, YFSETQ. V lost 4 bases, J lost 3 bases, and 11 bases lay in between. This CDR3 reads CASSLVTGYNEQFF. In nucleotides, the CDR3 is TGCGCCAGCAGCCTAGTTACTGGCTACAATGAGCAGTTCTTC.

This sequence joins TRBV7-9 and TRBJ2-1; D is ambiguous. Germline V gene sequence: CDR1 SEHNR, CDR2 FQNEAQ (reference sequence). The V and J ends lost 11 bases and 0 bases respectively, with 17 bases between them. The CDR3 length is 15 residues. The CDR3 loop reads CAAVVAPGSYNEQFF. The CDR3 nucleotides are TGTGCCGCTGTGGTAGCCCCCGGCTCCTACAATGAGCAGTTCTTC.

The chain couples TRBV7-2 to TRBJ1-4; TRBD1 might be the D (5 bases). CDR3 length equals 15 residues. V dropped 5 bases and J dropped 8 bases, with 18 bases sitting between them. The germline V gene encodes CDR1 SGHTA and CDR2 FQGNSA. CDR3 protein: CASSTRVGWGEKLFF. For the CDR3, the DNA is TGTGCCAGCAGCACCCGTGTCGGGTGGGGCGAAAAACTGTTTTTT.

The chain couples TRBV30 to TRBJ1-1; 10 nucleotides line up with TRBD1. Germline CDR1 reads GTSNPN; CDR2 reads SVGIG (reference sequence). The CDR3 sequence is 16 residues long. V trimming: 5 bases; J trimming: 7 bases; junction bases outside the gene matches: 16. The CDR3 region is CAWGPGGQGRVREAFF. As DNA, the CDR3 is TGTGCCTGGGGGCCAGGGGGACAGGGGAGAGTTCGTGAAGCTTTCTTT.

This sequence joins TRBV12-3 or TRBV12-4 and TRBJ1-2; D unresolved. The V and J ends lost 2 bases and 4 bases respectively, with 8 bases between them. The CDR3 extends over 13 amino acids. The CDR3 sequence is CASSLNEAYGYTF. The CDR3 DNA reads as TGTGCCAGCAGTTTAAATGAGGCCTATGGCTACACCTTC.

The V gene is TRBV6-1, the J gene TRBJ2-1; D is perhaps TRBD1 (5 bases). V was pared by 3 bases and J by 14 bases, with 11 bases between. Germline V lookup: CDR1 MNHNS, CDR2 SASEGT. The CDR3 covers 11 residues. CDR3 protein: CASSDRVGEFF. The CDR3, as DNA: TGTGCCAGCAGTGACAGGGTTGGGGAGTTCTTC.

The V call is TRBV5-1, the J call TRBJ2-2, with 8 bases that match TRBD2. The CDR3 has 15 amino acids. V was clipped by 2 bases and J by 5 bases; unmatched bases: 5. Germline V gene sequence: CDR1 SGHRS, CDR2 YFSETQ. CDR3 nucleotides: TGCGCCAGCAGCTTAAGCGGGAGTGATACCGGGGAGCTGTTTTTT. Its translation: CASSLSGSDTGELFF.

The J gene is TRBJ2-5, the V gene TRBV7-9; D call uncertain. Germline loops: CDR1 SEHNR, CDR2 FQNEAQ (reference sequence). V shed 4 bases and J shed 4 bases, with 13 bases lying between them. This CDR3 contains 14 residues. Here the CDR3 DNA reads TGTGCCAGCAGCTCCCCATTGAGAAGAGAGACCCAGTACTTC. Translated: CASSSPLRRETQYF.

CDR3 region: CASLYRGSGNTIYF. CDR3 sequence (DNA): TGTGCCAGCCTATACAGGGGCTCTGGAAACACCATATATTTT. The chain carries TRBV6-5 and TRBJ1-3, with TRBD1 matching 7 bases. Germline V gene data show CDR1 as MNHEY and CDR2 as SVGAGI. V lost 8 bases, J lost 0 bases, and 4 bases stayed unmatched. There are 14 residues in the CDR3.

The CDR3 coding sequence is TGTGCCATCAGAGTAGCGGGAGGGGACACCGGGGAGCTGTTTTTT. Its protein product is CAIRVAGGDTGELFF. The chain has TRBV10-3 and TRBJ2-2, with TRBD2 matching 11 bases. Germline CDR1 and CDR2: ENHRY and SYGVKD. The CDR3 extends over 15 amino acids. J lost 3 bases, V lost 6 bases, and 3 bases had no gene match.

J is TRBJ2-3 and V is TRBV7-9; 7 bases are shared with TRBD1. The CDR3 covers 15 residues. Trimming cost V 4 bases and J 3 bases; bases outside gene matches: 7. Per germline, CDR1 SEHNR and CDR2 FQNEAQ (reference sequence). The CDR3 reads CASSYDRVVTDTQYF. Written as DNA, the CDR3 is TGTGCCAGCAGCTATGACAGGGTAGTTACAGATACGCAGTATTTT.

The chain links TRBV4-3 to TRBJ1-2; a possible D gene is TRBD1 (6 bases). This CDR3 comprises 13 residues. V was pared by 1 base and J by 3 bases, with 6 bases between. The germline CDR1 and CDR2 sequences are LGHNA and YSLEER. CDR3 DNA sequence: TGCGCCAGCAGCCAAGCAGGGGACTATGGCTACACCTTC. It codes for CASSQAGDYGYTF.

CDR3 residues: CASSTLRNTEAFF. The CDR3 region has the DNA TGTGCCAGCAGTACGCTGAGGAACACTGAAGCTTTCTTT. The rearrangement joins TRBV6-5 to TRBJ1-1; D not resolved. CDR1 and CDR2 (germline): MNHEY, SVGAGI. The germline V and J ends were trimmed by 5 bases and 1 base, with 8 bases remaining between them. The CDR3 has 13 residues.

The genes are TRBV11-2 and TRBJ2-3; 7 bases line up with TRBD2. Germline V gene sequence: CDR1 SGHAT, CDR2 FQNNGV. The CDR3 totals 13 residues. V lost 3 bases, J lost 6 bases, and 3 bases stayed unmatched. The CDR3 coding sequence is TGTGCCAGCAGCTTTCGGGGGGTTGATACGCAGTATTTT. Its translation is CASSFRGVDTQYF.

The J gene is TRBJ2-7, the V gene TRBV3-1 (or the pseudogene TRBV3-2), with D perhaps matching TRBD1 (6 bases). Germline lookup yields CDR1 LGHDT and CDR2 YNNKEL (reference sequence). The CDR3 totals 16 residues. The germline V and J ends were trimmed by 4 bases and 4 bases, with 20 bases remaining between them. The CDR3: CASSRRGVVRMYEQYF. For the CDR3, the DNA is TGTGCCAGCAGCCGCAGGGGTGTCGTGAGGATGTACGAGCAGTACTTC.

This sequence joins TRBV6-5 and TRBJ2-7; TRBD1 aligns across 9 bases. The CDR3 consists of 14 residues. Per germline, CDR1 MNHEY and CDR2 SVGAGI. The V segment lost 7 bases and the J segment 4 bases; nucleotides outside the gene matches: 8. The CDR3 region is CASTGTGKRYEQYF. CDR3 sequence (DNA): TGTGCCAGCACTGGGACAGGGAAGCGATACGAGCAGTACTTC.

This clone showed up just a few times. DNA of the CDR3: TGCAGTGCTAGTGCTAGCGGGAGGGTGGCTGAGCAGTTCTTC. It codes for CSASASGRVAEQFF. The chain recombines TRBV20-1 with TRBJ2-1; TRBD2 agrees at 12 bases. The trim removed 3 bases at V and 9 bases at J, leaving 6 bases unmatched. The CDR3 consists of 14 residues. CDR1 is DFQATT and CDR2 is SNEGSKA in the germline V gene (reference sequence).

The chain uses TRBV19 and TRBJ1-6; tentatively, D is TRBD1 (5 bases). Germline V gives CDR1 LNHDA, CDR2 SQIVND (reference sequence). V gave up 5 bases and J gave up 16 bases, with 18 bases separating them. This CDR3 comprises 13 residues. CDR3: CASSAKQAVVLHF. CDR3 coding DNA: TGTGCCAGTAGTGCAAAACAGGCGGTGGTACTCCACTTT.

The genes are TRBV29-1 and TRBJ2-7, with a tentative D call TRBD1 (7 bases). This CDR3 is built from 14 residues. Trimming pared 2 bases from V and 2 bases from J, leaving 13 bases between. Per the germline V gene, CDR1 is SQVTM and CDR2 is ANQGSEA. Written as DNA, the CDR3 is TGCAGCGTTGAATGGGGCAGGGGGGCCTACGAGCAGTACTTC. This gives the protein CSVEWGRGAYEQYF.

The genes are TRBV15 and TRBJ2-3, with 7 bases fitting TRBD2. V trimming: 2 bases; J trimming: 1 base; junction bases outside the gene matches: 9. CDR3 size: 17 residues. The germline V gene encodes CDR1 LNHNV and CDR2 YYDKDF (reference sequence). The CDR3 loop reads CATSRSLGLAGTDTQYF. CDR3 sequence (DNA): TGTGCCACCAGCAGATCGCTTGGGCTAGCGGGCACAGATACGCAGTATTTT.

V gene TRBV28 combines with J gene TRBJ1-1; D not certain. The CDR3 is 11 amino acids. Per the germline V gene, CDR1 is MDHEN and CDR2 is SYDVKM. The V and J ends lost 2 bases and 7 bases respectively, with 5 bases between them. This CDR3 is CASSLIGEAFF. The CDR3 DNA follows: TGTGCCAGCAGTTTAATCGGTGAAGCTTTCTTT. The whole variable domain, remainder taken from reference TRBV28 and TRBJ1-1, is DVKVTQSSRYLVKRTGEKVFLECVQDMDHENMFWYRQDPGLGLRLIYFSYDVKMKEKGDIPEGYSVSREKKERFSLILESASTNQTSMYLCASSLIGEAFFGQGTRLTVV.

This chain uses TRBV5-4 with TRBJ2-5; 8 bases agree with TRBD1. Trimming took 2 bases from V and 6 from J; bases not matched to a gene: 15. The CDR3 is made up of 17 amino acids. The germline gives CDR1 SGHNT, CDR2 YYREEE (reference sequence). CDR3 nucleotide sequence: TGTGCCAGCAGCTTTCCTCAGGGACAGGCGAGCCCTAAGACCCAGTACTTC. It specifies CASSFPQGQASPKTQYF.

This chain links TRBV7-8 with TRBJ2-7; TRBD1 aligns across 9 bases. The V gene end was trimmed by 3 bases and the J gene end by 6 bases; junction bases not matched to a gene: 15. Germline-derived CDR1 and CDR2 are SGHVS and FQNEAQ. CDR3 length: 17 amino acids. The CDR3 loop is CASSFRTGASTTGEQYF. The CDR3 region has the DNA TGTGCCAGCAGCTTTCGGACAGGGGCCTCAACTACGGGCGAGCAGTACTTC.

This chain links TRBV6-4 with TRBJ1-6; perhaps TRBD1 as D (6 bases). V dropped 2 bases and J dropped 18 bases, with 17 bases sitting between them. The CDR3 has 13 residues. Germline CDR1 reads MRHNA; CDR2 reads SNTAGT. The CDR3 nucleotides read TGTGCCAGCAGTGACGGGGGCAGGCTGGGGCACCACTTT. It specifies CASSDGGRLGHHF.